One and the same sample provided the 19 T cell receptor beta chains below, sequenced in a study of PD-1 blockade in classical Hodgkin lymphoma. Sequencing was performed with immunoSEQ multiplex PCR; in TCRdb, only in-frame clones are kept and a portion is missing. The sample has about 43,000 clones, approximately 70% seen once. Each of the patients experienced relapse following autologous stem cell transplantation, and their brentuximab vedotin exposure differed. Sequenced material: peripheral blood mononuclear cells (PBMCs), taken before the second cycle of nivolumab. The receptors were gathered from a human donor with classical Hodgkin lymphoma.

This clone came up once. The chain couples TRBV30 to TRBJ2-7; weak D call: TRBD1 (5 bases). V was clipped by 1 base and J by 0 bases, with 13 bases between them. The CDR3 loop spans 15 amino acids. Germline V CDR1 and CDR2: GTSNPN, SVGIG (reference sequence). The CDR3 protein is CAWSEGSSSSYEQYF. CDR3 in DNA: TGTGCCTGGAGTGAGGGGTCTAGTTCCTCCTACGAGCAGTACTTC.

This clone was detected only a few times. The V and J genes are TRBV6-6 and TRBJ1-6; perhaps TRBD1 as D (5 bases). Trimming shortened V by 8 bases and J by 10 bases, and 18 bases separated the two germline ends. CDR3 length equals 14 residues. Germline loops: CDR1 MNHNY, CDR2 SVGAGI (reference sequence). CDR3 coding DNA: TGTGCCAGCTGTACCCGGGACGTTGGGTCACCCCTCCACTTT. This encodes CASCTRDVGSPLHF.

This clone is a singleton in its sample. The conserved final phenylalanine or tryptophan is absent from the CDR3, which likely points to a read error. The genes are TRBV6-6 and TRBJ1-2, with 9 nucleotides matching TRBD1. This CDR3 contains 15 residues. V lost 7 bases to trimming and J lost 6 bases; unmatched junction nucleotides: 12. Germline lookup yields CDR1 MNHNY and CDR2 SVGAGI (reference sequence). CDR3 nucleotide sequence: TGTGCCAGCACCCTTACCGGGACAGGGTTCGATGGCTACACCCTC. Protein sequence: CASTLTGTGFDGYTL.

The chain is built from TRBV11-2 and TRBJ1-3, with a tentative D call TRBD1 (5 bases). The V gene lost 3 bases and the J gene lost 1 base, with 16 bases spanning the gap. CDR1 is SGHAT and CDR2 is FQNNGV in the germline V gene. The CDR3 length is 17 residues. The CDR3 spells CASSFQGSGLSGNTIYF. The CDR3, as DNA: TGTGCCAGCAGCTTCCAGGGAAGCGGATTATCTGGAAACACCATATATTTT.

The V and J genes are TRBV7-9 and TRBJ2-7; 11 bases agree with TRBD2. From germline, CDR1 is SEHNR and CDR2 FQNEAQ (reference sequence). After removal of 4 bases from V and 4 bases from J, the junction contained 6 bases not matched to a gene. The length of the CDR3 is 15 residues. The CDR3 region has the DNA TGTGCCAGCAGCTCTTATAGCGGGAGGGCGTACGAGCAGTACTTC. Residues: CASSSYSGRAYEQYF.

In this sample, this clone turned up once. The chain is built from TRBV6-6 and TRBJ1-4, with D tentatively TRBD1 (6 bases). The V gene lost 8 bases and the J gene lost 10 bases, with 23 bases spanning the gap. CDR1 and CDR2 from the germline V gene are MNHNY and SVGAGI (reference sequence). CDR3 length: 15 amino acids. CDR3 amino acids: CASRSFRDTERKLFF. The CDR3 region has the DNA TGTGCCAGCCGTTCTTTCCGGGACACTGAACGAAAACTGTTTTTT.

This clone is a singleton in its sample. J is TRBJ1-5 and V is TRBV6-5; tentative D call: TRBD1 (5 bases). Germline assignment: CDR1 MNHEY and CDR2 SVGAGI. The CDR3 length is 15 residues. Deletions cut 0 bases from V and 5 bases from J, with 11 bases between. CDR3 bases: TGTGCCAGCAGTTACTCCCATGACAGTCATCAGCCCCAGCATTTT. It translates to CASSYSHDSHQPQHF.

Worth noting for this clone: The junction departs from the called germline gene at one end, perhaps through a read error. The chain combines TRBV6-5 with TRBJ1-2; the match to TRBD1 covers 8 bases. Germline CDR1 reads MNHEY; CDR2 reads SVGAGI. The CDR3 is 13 residues long. This chain's CDR3 is CARSQGAPNGYTF. In DNA form, the CDR3 reads TGTGCCCGCAGTCAGGGGGCGCCAAATGGCTACACCTTC.

The chain carries TRBV5-6 and TRBJ1-2; D remains unclear. V was shortened by 0 bases and J by 5 bases, with 14 bases between the two germline ends. The length of the CDR3 is 15 residues. The germline V gene encodes CDR1 SGHDT and CDR2 YYEEEE. CDR3 protein: CASSLVLFQQYGYTF. CDR3 sequence (DNA): TGTGCCAGCAGCTTGGTGCTGTTTCAACAATATGGCTACACCTTC.

A note on this clone: Other DNA sequences in this specimen translate into the identical CDR3. V is TRBV30 and J is TRBJ2-1; D is uncertain. V was shortened by 3 bases and J by 7 bases, with 13 bases between the two germline ends. Germline V lookup: CDR1 GTSNPN, CDR2 SVGIG (reference sequence). The CDR3 has 13 residues. The CDR3 spells CAWSVGYSNEQFF. The CDR3 DNA reads as TGTGCCTGGAGCGTGGGATACTCAAATGAGCAGTTCTTC.

The chain combines TRBV30 with TRBJ1-5, with D maybe TRBD1 (6 bases). Trimming took 2 bases from V and 7 from J, leaving 12 bases between them. There are 13 residues in the CDR3. The germline V gene encodes CDR1 GTSNPN and CDR2 SVGIG (reference sequence). The CDR3 sequence is CAWSSTGPQPQHF. In DNA form, the CDR3 reads TGTGCCTGGAGTTCCACAGGGCCCCAGCCCCAGCATTTT.

The chain recombines TRBV4-3 with TRBJ2-2; no definite D call. CDR3 size: 15 residues. Per the germline V gene, CDR1 is LGHNA and CDR2 is YSLEER. The ends were cut back, 1 base at V and 2 bases at J, with 8 bases in the middle. In DNA form, the CDR3 reads TGCGCCAGCAGCCAAGGCCGCTTCAACACCGGGGAGCTGTTTTTT. Translating it yields CASSQGRFNTGELFF.

This clone has only a few counts. The CDR3 region has the DNA TGCGCCAGCAGCCAAGTCGGGGCCTATGGCTACACCTTC. It translates to CASSQVGAYGYTF. V and J are TRBV4-1 and TRBJ1-2; possible D gene TRBD1, 5 bases. V was trimmed by 1 base and J by 4 bases, leaving 7 bases between them. The CDR3 is 13 amino acids. Germline values: CDR1 MGHRA, CDR2 YSYEKL.

The V and J genes are TRBV6-6 and TRBJ1-4; TRBD1 is a possible D gene (6 bases). The length of the CDR3 is 14 residues. Trimming took off 2 bases at V and 7 bases at J, with 11 bases between the two ends. Germline V gives CDR1 MNHNY, CDR2 SVGAGI (reference sequence). The CDR3 coding sequence is TGTGCCAGCAGTTACGGGGCAGGGGTTGAAAAACTGTTTTTT. Encoded protein: CASSYGAGVEKLFF.

The J gene is TRBJ2-1, the V gene TRBV6-5; no reliable D call. The CDR3 runs to 16 residues. V shed 0 bases and J shed 0 bases, with 9 bases lying between them. Germline loops: CDR1 MNHEY, CDR2 SVGAGI. The CDR3 nucleotides are TGTGCCAGCAGTTACTCAGGACCGAGCTCCTACAATGAGCAGTTCTTC. It is translated as CASSYSGPSSYNEQFF.

The chain links TRBV23-1 to TRBJ1-3; tentative D call: TRBD1 (6 bases). TRBV23-1 is recorded as an ORF, its role being uncertain. The CDR3 is 15 amino acids. The germline V and J ends were trimmed by 1 base and 1 base, with 8 bases remaining between them. CDR3 amino acids: CASSQYRASGNTIYF. The CDR3, as DNA: TGCGCCAGCAGTCAATACAGGGCTTCTGGAAACACCATATATTTT.

This sequence joins TRBV28 and TRBJ1-5; no reliable D call. The CDR3 has 14 residues. V gave up 4 bases and J gave up 1 base, with 8 bases separating them. CDR1 and CDR2 from the germline V gene are MDHEN and SYDVKM. The CDR3 reads CASSSDSSNQPQHF. The CDR3 DNA reads as TGTGCCAGCAGTTCGGATTCGAGCAATCAGCCCCAGCATTTT.

The chain employs TRBV10-3 and TRBJ2-3; 8 bases are shared with TRBD2. The CDR3 runs to 16 residues. Trimming removed 0 bases from V and 2 bases from J; junction bases left unmatched: 4. CDR1 is ENHRY, CDR2 SYGVKD, per germline. CDR3 nucleotides: TGTGCCATCAGTGAGTCGACTAGCGAGCTCACAGATACGCAGTATTTT. As protein: CAISESTSELTDTQYF.

The J gene is TRBJ1-2, the V gene TRBV19; maybe TRBD1 (6 bases). V lost 6 bases and J 2 bases, leaving 13 bases between the germline ends. This CDR3 is built from 14 residues. The V gene's germline CDR1 is LNHDA and CDR2 SQIVND (reference sequence). Written as DNA, the CDR3 is TGTGCCAGTAGAGACCAGGGGAGGAACTATGGCTACACCTTC. It yields the protein CASRDQGRNYGYTF.